This T cell receptor beta chain was retrieved from a study of blood T cell repertoires in COVID-19. In germline, CDR1 is SGDLS, CDR2 YYNGEE. J was trimmed by 3 bases and V by 2 bases; bases with no gene match: 8. The CDR3 loop spans 16 amino acids. This clone was seen a few times. Assay: immunoSEQ multiplex PCR; the TCRdb copy retains only in-frame clones and omits some. The sample includes 200,000 to 300,000 clones, approximately 86% of them seen just once. Material for sequencing was peripheral blood. The rearrangement joins TRBV9 to TRBJ2-1; 7 bases line up with TRBD2. The TCR sequence derives from a woman aged 60 to 75 with COVID-19, enrolled during active disease. CDR3 region: CASSVLSSGDYNEQFF. The CDR3, as DNA: TGTGCCAGCAGCGTGTTATCCAGCGGGGACTACAATGAGCAGTTCTTC.